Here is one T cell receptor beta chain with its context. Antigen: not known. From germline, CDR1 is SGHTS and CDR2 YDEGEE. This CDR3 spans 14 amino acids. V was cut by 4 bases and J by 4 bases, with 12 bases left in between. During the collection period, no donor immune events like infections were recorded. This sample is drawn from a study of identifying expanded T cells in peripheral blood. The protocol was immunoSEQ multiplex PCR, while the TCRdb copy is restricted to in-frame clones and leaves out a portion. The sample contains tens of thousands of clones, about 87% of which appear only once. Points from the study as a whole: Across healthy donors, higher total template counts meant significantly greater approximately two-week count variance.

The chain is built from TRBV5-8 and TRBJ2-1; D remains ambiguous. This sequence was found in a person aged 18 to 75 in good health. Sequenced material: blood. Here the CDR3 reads CASSLGIGYNEQFF. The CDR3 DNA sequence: TGTGCCAGCAGCCTAGGTATTGGGTACAATGAGCAGTTCTTC. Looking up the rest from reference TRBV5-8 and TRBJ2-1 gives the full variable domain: EAGVTQSPTHLIKTRGQQATLRCSPISGHTSVYWYQQALGLGLQFLLWYDEGEERNRGNFPPRFSGRQFPNYSSELNVNALELEDSALYLCASSLGIGYNEQFFGPGTRLTVL.